Listed below are T cell receptor beta chains from one sample, sequenced in a study of T cell repertoires in aging, cancer and after chemotherapy. Via MiXCR, TCRdb re-called the multiplex PCR reads, giving one row per CDR3 protein. The top ten clones hold roughly 25% of a sample with about 2,300 distinct CDR3 sequences, roughly three fifths of them seen once. The sample consisted of blood. The receptors were sampled from a human donor with a solid tumor. CDR3s include the opening cysteine and the closing phenylalanine or tryptophan. D genes are given only for firm matches. Clone size, where shown, is once, few, many, or a class for clones that have expanded.

abundance | d_gene | j_gene | len | v_gene | CDR3aa | CDR3nt
few | NA | TRBJ1-2 | 15 | TRBV19 | CASRPIGGKPHGYTF | TGTGCCAGTAGACCGATCGGGGGGAAGCCCCATGGCTACACCTTC
NA | NA | TRBJ1-2 | 15 | TRBV6-1 | CASRGKIEVNYGYTF | TGTGCCAGCAGAGGGAAAATAGAGGTTAACTATGGCTACACCTTC
few | NA | TRBJ1-2 | 15 | TRBV24-1 | CATSDPAYGTYGYTF | TGTGCCACCAGTGATCCTGCTTACGGGACGTATGGCTACACCTTC
NA | NA | TRBJ1-6 | 16 | TRBV5-1 | CASSLEWERVDSPLHF | TGCGCCAGCAGCTTGGAATGGGAAAGGGTGGATTCACCCCTCCACTTT
few | NA | TRBJ2-2 | 14 | TRBV7-2 | CASSLTMGTGELFF | TGTGCCAGCAGCTTGACCATGGGGACCGGGGAGCTGTTTTTT
few | TRBD2 | TRBJ2-1 | 17 | TRBV19 | CASSVGSGRAGNNEQFF | TGTGCCAGTAGTGTAGGTAGCGGGAGGGCCGGGAACAATGAGCAGTTCTTC
few | NA | TRBJ1-2 | 14 | TRBV5-6 | CASSLPSGGSGYTF | TGTGCCAGCAGCTTGCCCAGCGGGGGGTCCGGCTACACCTTC
NA | NA | TRBJ1-3 | 15 | TRBV6-2/TRBV6-3 | CASSERVSSGNTIYF | TGTGCCAGCAGTGAGAGAGTATCCTCTGGAAACACCATATATTTT
NA | TRBD1 | TRBJ2-2 | 18 | TRBV7-6 | CASSATGTGAANTGELFF | TGTGCCAGCAGCGCAACCGGGACAGGGGCCGCGAACACCGGGGAGCTGTTTTTT
NA | NA | TRBJ1-5 | 15 | TRBV20-1 | CSARDRRRIDQPQHF | TGCAGTGCTAGAGATAGACGACGCATCGATCAGCCCCAGCATTTT
NA | TRBD1 | TRBJ2-6 | 16 | TRBV12-3/TRBV12-4 | CASSLPQGAWANVLTF | TGTGCCAGCAGTCTCCCTCAGGGGGCTTGGGCCAACGTCCTGACTTTC
NA | TRBD2 | TRBJ2-7 | 14 | TRBV7-2 | CASSPTSGSYEQYF | TGTGCCAGCAGCCCCACTAGCGGGAGTTACGAGCAGTACTTC
NA | TRBD1 | TRBJ1-2 | 14 | TRBV24-1 | CATSAGTGSGGYTF | TGTGCCACCAGTGCCGGGACAGGGTCGGGGGGCTACACCTTC
NA | TRBD2 | TRBJ2-7 | 15 | TRBV4-3 | CASSQDRLAGYEQYF | TGCGCCAGCAGCCAAGACCGACTAGCGGGGTACGAGCAGTACTTC
NA | NA | TRBJ1-1 | 14 | TRBV5-5 | CASTLLALNTEAFF | TGTGCCAGCACCTTGTTGGCCTTGAACACTGAAGCTTTCTTT
NA | TRBD2 | TRBJ2-7 | 17 | TRBV6-1 | CASSRGLAGGISYEQYF | TGTGCCAGCAGCCGGGGACTAGCGGGAGGGATATCCTACGAGCAGTACTTC
NA | TRBD2 | TRBJ2-5 | 14 | TRBV7-2 | CASSLADGRKTQYF | TGTGCCAGCAGCTTAGCGGACGGGAGGAAGACCCAGTACTTC
NA | NA | TRBJ1-5 | 14 | TRBV20-1 | CSAVGLGIGQPQHF | TGCAGTGCAGTTGGCCTAGGGATTGGGCAGCCCCAGCATTTT
NA | NA | TRBJ1-1 | 12 | TRBV28 | CALSVGGTEAFF | TGTGCGCTCTCCGTCGGGGGAACTGAAGCTTTCTTT
large | NA | TRBJ2-1 | 12 | TRBV6-5 | CASSYSPERQFF | TGTGCCAGCAGTTACTCCCCAGAACGGCAGTTCTTC
NA | NA | TRBJ2-5 | 15 | TRBV18 | CASSIRDSRLETQYF | TGTGCCAGCTCAATACGGGACTCAAGGTTGGAGACCCAGTACTTC
NA | NA | TRBJ1-1 | 14 | TRBV6-6 | CASSYSAVDAEAFF | TGTGCCAGCAGTTACTCGGCAGTGGACGCTGAAGCTTTCTTT
NA | NA | TRBJ1-6 | 12 | TRBV7-2 | CASSLDDSPLHF | TGTGCCAGCAGCTTAGATGATTCACCCCTCCACTTT
NA | NA | TRBJ1-5 | 13 | TRBV30 | CAWSVGVDQPQHF | TGTGCCTGGAGTGTAGGGGTTGATCAGCCCCAGCATTTT
few | NA | TRBJ1-2 | 11 | TRBV20-1 | CSAGVRGGYTF | TGCAGCGCTGGCGTGAGGGGTGGCTACACCTTC
NA | NA | TRBJ1-1 | 11 | TRBV12-3/TRBV12-4 | CASSGYTEAFF | TGTGCCAGCAGCGGTTACACTGAAGCTTTCTTT
NA | NA | TRBJ2-1 | 15 | TRBV28 | CASSSLTGSYNEQFF | TGTGCCAGCAGTTCACTGACAGGCTCCTACAATGAGCAGTTCTTC
NA | TRBD2 | TRBJ2-2 | 15 | TRBV19 | CASSVSGGYTGELFF | TGTGCCAGTAGCGTGAGCGGGGGCTACACCGGGGAGCTGTTTTTT
NA | NA | TRBJ2-1 | 14 | TRBV15 | CATSRDQPSNEQFF | TGTGCCACCAGCAGAGATCAACCCAGCAATGAGCAGTTCTTC
NA | TRBD2 | TRBJ2-2 | 16 | TRBV27 | CASSPGLASDTGELFF | TGTGCCAGCAGTCCAGGACTAGCCTCGGACACCGGGGAGCTGTTTTTT
NA | NA | TRBJ2-7 | 12 | TRBV20-1 | CSAERSSYEQYF | TGCAGTGCCGAGAGGTCCTCCTACGAGCAGTACTTC
NA | NA | TRBJ2-2 | 13 | TRBV29-1 | CSVQLSTTGELFF | TGCAGCGTCCAACTGAGTACCACCGGGGAGCTGTTTTTT
NA | NA | TRBJ1-1 | 16 | TRBV7-2 | CASNASPGSMNTEAFF | TGTGCCAGCAACGCGTCCCCCGGTTCCATGAACACTGAAGCTTTCTTT
few | NA | TRBJ1-1 | 11 | TRBV6-5 | CASSHHTEAFF | TGTGCCAGCAGTCACCACACTGAAGCTTTCTTT
NA | TRBD1 | TRBJ2-7 | 13 | TRBV19 | CASRGQGNDEQYF | TGTGCCAGTAGGGGACAGGGTAACGACGAGCAGTACTTC
NA | NA | TRBJ2-7 | 14 | TRBV5-1 | CASSLLTSSYEQYF | TGCGCCAGCAGCTTGTTGACTAGCTCCTACGAGCAGTACTTC
NA | TRBD1 | TRBJ1-4 | 15 | TRBV5-5 | CASSAGTGPGEKLFF | TGTGCCAGCAGCGCCGGGACAGGGCCGGGTGAAAAACTGTTTTTT
NA | NA | TRBJ1-2 | 13 | TRBV13 | CASSLEQGYGYTF | TGTGCCAGCAGCTTAGAACAGGGCTATGGCTACACCTTC
NA | NA | TRBJ2-5 | 18 | TRBV11-2 | CASSLQEDRGQNQETQYF | TGTGCCAGCAGCTTACAAGAGGACCGCGGCCAAAACCAAGAGACCCAGTACTTC
once | NA | TRBJ1-3 | 18 | TRBV5-1 | CASSLNPREEGSGNTIYF | TGCGCCAGCAGCTTGAATCCGAGGGAGGAGGGCTCTGGAAACACCATATATTTT
NA | NA | TRBJ2-7 | 13 | TRBV20-1 | CSARDPTKYEQYF | TGCAGTGCTAGAGACCCGACTAAGTACGAGCAGTACTTC
NA | TRBD1 | TRBJ1-1 | 16 | TRBV5-5 | CASSRGGQGFSTEAFF | TGTGCCAGCAGCAGGGGGGGACAGGGGTTTTCCACTGAAGCTTTCTTT
NA | NA | TRBJ2-7 | 11 | TRBV27 | CASSSLGEQYF | TGTGCCAGCAGTTCCCTAGGAGAGCAGTACTTC